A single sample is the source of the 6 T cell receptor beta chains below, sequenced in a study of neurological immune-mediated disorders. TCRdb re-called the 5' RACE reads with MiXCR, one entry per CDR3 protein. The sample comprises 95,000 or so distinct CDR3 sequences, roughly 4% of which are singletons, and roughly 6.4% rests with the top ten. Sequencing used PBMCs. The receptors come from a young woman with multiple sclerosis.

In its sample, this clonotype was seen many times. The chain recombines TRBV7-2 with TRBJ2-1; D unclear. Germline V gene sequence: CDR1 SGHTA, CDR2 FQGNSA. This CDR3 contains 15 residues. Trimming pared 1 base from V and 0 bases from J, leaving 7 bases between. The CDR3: CASSLDVSSYNEQFF. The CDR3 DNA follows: TGTGCCAGCAGCTTAGACGTGAGCTCCTACAATGAGCAGTTCTTC.

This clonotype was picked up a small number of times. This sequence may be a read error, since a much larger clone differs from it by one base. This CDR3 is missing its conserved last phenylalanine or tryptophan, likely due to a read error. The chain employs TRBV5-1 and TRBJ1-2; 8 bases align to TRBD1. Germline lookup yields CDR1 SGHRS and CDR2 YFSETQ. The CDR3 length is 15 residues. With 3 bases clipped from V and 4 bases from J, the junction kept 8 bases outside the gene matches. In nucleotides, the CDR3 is TGCGCCAGCAGCTCCTCCGGGACAGGACCCTATGGCTACACCTGC. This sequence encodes CASSSSGTGPYGYTC.

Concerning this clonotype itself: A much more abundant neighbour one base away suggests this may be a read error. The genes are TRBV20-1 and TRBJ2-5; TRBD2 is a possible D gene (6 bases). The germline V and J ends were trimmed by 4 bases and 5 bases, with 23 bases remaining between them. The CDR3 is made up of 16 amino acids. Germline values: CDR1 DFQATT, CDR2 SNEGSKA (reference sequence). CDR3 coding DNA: TGCAGTGCTACCGTTCCCGGCGGGATGGTACAGGAGACCCAGTACTTC. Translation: CSATVPGGMVQETQYF.

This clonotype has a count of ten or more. CDR3 sequence reads: CSAYGTSEVEQYF. The CDR3 bases are TGCAGTGCGTACGGGACATCGGAAGTCGAGCAGTACTTC. V and J are TRBV20-1 and TRBJ2-7, with a tentative D call TRBD1 (6 bases). The CDR3 covers 13 residues. Germline values: CDR1 DFQATT, CDR2 SNEGSKA (reference sequence). Trimming left V 6 bases short and J 6 bases short, with 18 bases between.

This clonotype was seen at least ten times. In nucleotides, the CDR3 is TGCGCCAGCAGCATGGAAGGGGCCAATCAGCCCCAGCATTTT. Translation: CASSMEGANQPQHF. The J gene is TRBJ1-5, the V gene TRBV5-1, with D possibly TRBD1 on 5 matching bases. In germline, CDR1 is SGHRS, CDR2 YFSETQ. V lost 4 bases and J 3 bases, leaving 11 bases between the germline ends. The CDR3 spans 14 residues.

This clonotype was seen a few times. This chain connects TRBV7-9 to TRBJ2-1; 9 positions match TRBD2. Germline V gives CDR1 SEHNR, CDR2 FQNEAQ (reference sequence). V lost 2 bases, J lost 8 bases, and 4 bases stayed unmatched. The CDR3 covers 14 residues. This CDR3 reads CASSLSLAGYEQFF. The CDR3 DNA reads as TGTGCCAGCAGCTTATCACTAGCGGGCTATGAGCAGTTCTTC.